This T cell receptor beta chain was sequenced for a study of T-cell reconstitution after alpha-beta-depleted transplantation in children. This clonotype was counted between two and nine times. This CDR3 has 13 residues. The V gene's germline CDR1 is SGHTA and CDR2 FQGNSA. V shed 11 bases and J 7 bases; nucleotides not matched to a gene: 9. Unique molecular identifiers were incorporated when the TCRbeta library was constructed. TCRdb recomputed calls from the PCR reads with MiXCR, one row per CDR3 protein. The data show about half a million distinct CDR3 sequences, about an eighth seen once. The specimen was PBMCs from the stem cell graft donor, collected from the stem cell graft. This chain connects TRBV7-2 to TRBJ2-1; 9 bases are a match to TRBD2. This TCR was sampled from a human donor who donated a stem cell graft to a child with combined immunodeficiency. DNA of the CDR3: TGTGCCCTTCGGCCTAGCGGGAAGAATGAGCAGTTCTTC. It codes for CALRPSGKNEQFF.